This T cell receptor (beta chain) was documented in a study of cytomegalovirus exposure and HLA in healthy donors. Study conclusions and caveats: In a later analysis, a missense DCLRE1C variant was linked to TCR beta V- and J-gene trimming. A later analysis found most CMV-associated TCR beta chains apparently HLA-restricted. The authors enumerated some 170 TCR beta chains as linked to cytomegalovirus.

PCR employed 60 Vbeta and 13 Jbeta primers. Data came from immunoSEQ multiplex PCR; TCRdb stores just in-frame clones and leaves some out. The sample includes approximately 97,000 clones, roughly 76% of them seen just once. This clone was seen a few times. The antigen is unknown. After removal of 6 bases from V and 5 bases from J, the junction contained 5 bases not matched to a gene. Germline V CDR1 and CDR2: SNHLY, FYNNEI. CDR3 length: 14 amino acids. Sequencing used PBMCs. This TCR was recovered from a man aged 35 to 55 in good health and CMV-seronegative. V is TRBV2 and J is TRBJ1-1; 11 bases are shared with TRBD1. The CDR3 nucleotides are TGTGCCAGCAGGCGGACAGGGGGCTGGACTGAAGCTTTCTTT. Amino acid sequence: CASRRTGGWTEAFF.